The 27 T cell receptor beta chains presented below share a single source sample, sequenced in a study of cytomegalovirus exposure and HLA in healthy donors. Assay used: immunoSEQ multiplex PCR; TCRdb lists only in-frame clones, some missing. The profile shows about 150,000 clones, roughly nine tenths of them singletons. The specimen sequenced was PBMCs. The receptors come from a woman aged 18 to 35 in good health and CMV-seropositive.

The J gene is TRBJ1-4, the V gene TRBV30; TRBD1 matches at 7 bases. Germline trimming cut 2 bases from V and 5 bases from J; bases unmatched to any gene: 2. The germline gives CDR1 GTSNPN, CDR2 SVGIG (reference sequence). The CDR3 runs to 13 residues. CDR3 DNA: TGTGCCTGGAGTCGCAGGGGGAATGAAAAACTGTTTTTT. It specifies CAWSRRGNEKLFF.

J is TRBJ2-1 and V is TRBV7-8; 10 bases fit TRBD2. Germline V CDR1 and CDR2: SGHVS, FQNEAQ. CDR3 length: 15 residues. Unmatched junction bases numbered 6, after V lost 3 bases and J lost 7 bases. CDR3 residues: CASSFLAGVWNEQFF. The CDR3 DNA is TGTGCCAGCAGCTTTCTAGCGGGAGTGTGGAATGAGCAGTTCTTC.

The J gene is TRBJ2-1, the V gene TRBV4-1; 8 bases line up with TRBD2. Trimming cost V 0 bases and J 2 bases; bases outside gene matches: 12. The CDR3 has 19 residues. Germline CDR1 reads MGHRA; CDR2 reads YSYEKL. CDR3 residues: CASSQEQREPFLTYNEQFF. DNA for the CDR3: TGCGCCAGCAGCCAAGAACAGCGGGAGCCGTTCCTAACCTACAATGAGCAGTTCTTC.

The chain employs TRBV7-2 and TRBJ2-1; 8 bases are shared with TRBD1. There are 16 residues in the CDR3. V trimming: 6 bases; J trimming: 4 bases; junction bases outside the gene matches: 11. Germline V lookup: CDR1 SGHTA, CDR2 FQGNSA. The CDR3 region has the DNA TGTGCCAGCAGAGCACAGGCAGGGGGCGAGTACAATGAGCAGTTCTTC. Translated, it gives CASRAQAGGEYNEQFF.

The V call is TRBV29-1, the J call TRBJ2-7; 11 bases are a match to TRBD1. CDR1 and CDR2 from the germline V gene are SQVTM and ANQGSEA. The junction had 2 bases not matched to a gene; V was cut back by 0 bases and J by 4 bases. CDR3 length equals 14 residues. The CDR3 region has the DNA TGCAGCGTTGAAGAAGGGACAGGGGGGTACGAGCAGTACTTC. Translating gives CSVEEGTGGYEQYF.

The chain carries TRBV7-2 and TRBJ2-7; TRBD2 might be the D (6 bases). Per the germline V gene, CDR1 is SGHTA and CDR2 is FQGNSA. Trimming cost V 1 base and J 0 bases, with 16 bases left between them. CDR3 size: 17 residues. The CDR3 is CASSLGGGIGTSYEQYF. In nucleotides, the CDR3 is TGTGCCAGCAGCTTAGGGGGAGGAATCGGGACCTCCTACGAGCAGTACTTC.

This chain links TRBV4-2 with TRBJ2-3; 9 nucleotides match TRBD2. Trimming removed 2 bases from V and 5 bases from J; junction bases left unmatched: 11. The CDR3 has 17 residues. Germline V gives CDR1 LGHNA, CDR2 YNFKEQ. CDR3 sequence: CASSQRVREGLGDTQYF. CDR3 DNA sequence: TGTGCCAGCAGCCAAAGGGTGCGGGAGGGTCTTGGAGATACGCAGTATTTT.

The gene calls are TRBV7-8 and TRBJ2-7, with TRBD2 identical over 11 bases. CDR1 and CDR2 from the germline V gene are SGHVS and FQNEAQ. This CDR3 region has 15 residues. The V and J ends lost 3 bases and 4 bases, in that order; junction bases with no gene match: 5. DNA for the CDR3: TGTGCCAGCAGCTTCAGACTAGCGGGACTGTACGAGCAGTACTTC. Translated, it gives CASSFRLAGLYEQYF.

The V call is TRBV10-1, the J call TRBJ2-7; possible D gene TRBD1, 6 bases. The CDR3 covers 13 residues. V was cut by 2 bases and J by 4 bases, with 9 bases left in between. In germline, CDR1 is WNHNN, CDR2 SYGVQD (reference sequence). CDR3: CASSERGWYEQYF. CDR3 in DNA: TGCGCCAGCAGTGAGAGGGGGTGGTACGAGCAGTACTTC.

This chain links TRBV27 with TRBJ2-3, with 7 bases fitting TRBD2. The J segment lost 6 bases and the V segment lost 5 bases, leaving 8 bases of the junction unmatched. This CDR3 contains 14 residues. Germline V gives CDR1 MNHEY, CDR2 SMNVEV (reference sequence). The CDR3: CASSPPTSLDTQYF. The CDR3 bases are TGTGCCAGCAGTCCACCGACTAGCTTGGATACGCAGTATTTT.

In DNA, the CDR3 is TGTGCTAGTGGTTACACTGGGGCCAACGTCCTGACTTTC. This translates into CASGYTGANVLTF. This chain joins TRBV12-5 and TRBJ2-6; D is ambiguous. The CDR3 has 13 residues. Trimming removed 4 bases from V and 2 bases from J, with 3 bases in between. Germline CDR1 reads LGHNT; CDR2 reads FRNRAP.

The genes are TRBV19 and TRBJ1-1; 7 bases are shared with TRBD1. Germline V gives CDR1 LNHDA, CDR2 SQIVND (reference sequence). The junction had 5 bases not matched to a gene; V was cut back by 0 bases and J by 1 base. The CDR3 is 16 amino acids. CDR3 in amino acids: CASSIEEGQKNTEAFF. In DNA, the CDR3 is TGTGCCAGTAGTATAGAGGAGGGACAGAAGAACACTGAAGCTTTCTTT.

This chain uses TRBV5-1 with TRBJ2-7; possibly TRBD1 for D (5 bases). The CDR3 spans 18 residues. V lost 0 bases and J lost 0, with 19 bases in between. From germline, CDR1 is SGHRS and CDR2 YFSETQ. The chain's CDR3 is CASSLDAGQRFYSYEQYF. The CDR3, as DNA: TGCGCCAGCAGCTTGGATGCAGGGCAGAGGTTCTACTCCTACGAGCAGTACTTC.

V and J are TRBV7-2 and TRBJ1-2; no clear D gene. Trimming stripped 4 bases from V and 4 bases from J, with 16 bases between. Germline CDR1 is SGHTA and CDR2 is FQGNSA. The CDR3 has 15 residues. Here the CDR3 reads CASSSFRTGSYGYTF. For the CDR3, the DNA is TGTGCCAGCAGCTCATTTCGGACTGGAAGCTATGGCTACACCTTC. The full variable domain, in which reference TRBV7-2 and TRBJ1-2 provide the parts outside the CDR3, is GAGVSQSPSNKVTEKGKDVELRCDPISGHTALYWYRQSLGQGLEFLIYFQGNSAPDKSGLPSDRFSAERTGGSVSTLTIQRTQQEDSAVYLCASSSFRTGSYGYTFGSGTRLTVV.

The V and J genes are TRBV14 and TRBJ2-1, with 7 bases fitting TRBD2. J was trimmed by 10 bases and V by 2 bases; bases with no gene match: 8. CDR1 and CDR2 from the germline V gene are SGHDN and FVKESK. The CDR3 loop spans 14 amino acids. In DNA, the CDR3 is TGTGCCAGCAGCCAATCGAGCGGGACCTTGGAGCAGTTCTTC. This sequence encodes CASSQSSGTLEQFF.

The rearrangement uses TRBV10-3 and TRBJ2-3; possible D gene TRBD2, 6 bases. This CDR3 comprises 14 residues. The V end lost 0 bases, the J end lost 6 bases, and 10 bases lay between the germline ends. Germline lookup yields CDR1 ENHRY and CDR2 SYGVKD. CDR3 coding DNA: TGTGCCATCAGTGAGTCGTGGGGGAGGGATACGCAGTATTTT. Its protein is CAISESWGRDTQYF.

The rearrangement links TRBV6-5 to TRBJ2-4; a possible D gene is TRBD2 (6 bases). Germline V gene lookup returns CDR1 MNHEY and CDR2 SVGAGI. CDR3 length equals 15 residues. V lost 4 bases and J 5 bases, leaving 15 bases between the germline ends. CDR3 sequence reads: CASSWAGVAENIQYF. The CDR3 DNA follows: TGTGCCAGCAGTTGGGCGGGCGTAGCGGAAAACATTCAGTACTTC.

The chain is built from TRBV1 and TRBJ2-7; the table's D call of TRBD2 was not tested on the DNA. TRBV1 is an annotated pseudogene. CDR3 length: 16 residues. The DNA of the CDR3 is TGCACCAGCAGCCGCTTGACTAGCGGCCTCGTGGACGAGCAGTACTTC. This gives the protein CTSSRLTSGLVDEQYF.

V and J are TRBV10-3 and TRBJ1-4, with D perhaps TRBD1 (5 bases). Germline CDR1 ENHRY, CDR2 SYGVKD. The CDR3 totals 13 residues. Trimming took 7 bases from V and 5 from J, leaving 11 bases between them. CDR3 bases: TGTGCCATCATAGCTCAGGGCAATGAAAAACTGTTTTTT. Translated: CAIIAQGNEKLFF.

Remarks on this clone: Other nucleotide sequences in the sample specify the same CDR3. This sequence joins TRBV30 and TRBJ2-7; TRBD1 matches at 7 bases. The V and J ends lost 1 base and 3 bases, in that order; junction bases with no gene match: 0. The germline CDR1 and CDR2 sequences are GTSNPN and SVGIG (reference sequence). The CDR3 is 12 amino acids. The CDR3 nucleotides are TGTGCCTGGAGTGACAGGGGCTACGAGCAGTACTTC. It yields the protein CAWSDRGYEQYF.

Regarding this clone: The same CDR3 also results from other DNA sequences found in this sample. The chain links TRBV28 to TRBJ2-1; D unresolved. The CDR3 runs 14 residues. V dropped 3 bases and J dropped 5 bases, with 11 bases sitting between them. Germline lookup yields CDR1 MDHEN and CDR2 SYDVKM. CDR3 in DNA: TGTGCCAGCAGTTTGTCACCGAGAAACAATGAGCAGTTCTTC. It codes for CASSLSPRNNEQFF.

The gene calls are TRBV7-2 and TRBJ1-5; 8 bases are shared with TRBD1. The germline V gene has CDR1 SGHTA and CDR2 FQGNSA. V lost 5 bases, J lost 5 bases, and 5 bases stayed unmatched. The CDR3 has 14 amino acids. CDR3 in amino acids: CASSAPGQDQPQHF. The CDR3 nucleotides are TGTGCCAGCAGCGCACCGGGACAGGATCAGCCCCAGCATTTT.

The chain employs TRBV28 and TRBJ1-3; D call uncertain. V lost 6 bases and J lost 2, with 8 bases in between. The CDR3 length is 13 residues. The germline CDR1 and CDR2 sequences are MDHEN and SYDVKM. CDR3 loop: CASRQWTGNTIYF. CDR3 DNA: TGTGCCAGCAGACAGTGGACTGGAAACACCATATATTTT.

The rearrangement joins TRBV19 to TRBJ2-7, with 10 nucleotides matching TRBD2. V trimming: 5 bases; J trimming: 2 bases; junction bases outside the gene matches: 9. Germline assignment: CDR1 LNHDA and CDR2 SQIVND (reference sequence). The CDR3 is made up of 16 amino acids. This CDR3 is CASSSQLAGNPYEQYF. CDR3 coding DNA: TGTGCCAGTAGTTCCCAACTAGCGGGAAACCCCTACGAGCAGTACTTC.

J is TRBJ1-2 and V is TRBV6-6, with D unclear. Trimming took 5 bases from V and 0 from J, leaving 10 bases between them. The CDR3 runs 14 residues. CDR1 and CDR2 (germline): MNHNY, SVGAGI (reference sequence). The CDR3 sequence is CASSVDTANYGYTF. DNA for the CDR3: TGTGCCAGCAGTGTCGACACAGCTAACTATGGCTACACCTTC.

The CDR3 loop is CASSLLAAQETQYF. The CDR3 coding sequence is TGTGCCAGCAGCTTGCTAGCGGCACAAGAGACCCAGTACTTC. The chain couples TRBV11-3 to TRBJ2-5; 7 bases fit TRBD2. The CDR3 is 14 residues long. J was trimmed by 2 bases and V by 3 bases; bases with no gene match: 3. Germline V gene sequence: CDR1 SGHNT, CDR2 YENEEA.

The rearrangement links TRBV4-1 to TRBJ2-7; TRBD1 matches 11 bases. Germline lookup yields CDR1 MGHRA and CDR2 YSYEKL. CDR3 length: 15 residues. The junction had 4 bases not matched to a gene; V was cut back by 1 base and J by 5 bases. CDR3 DNA sequence: TGCGCCAGCAGCCAAGTGCCGGGACAGGGGGACGAGCAGTACTTC. The encoded protein is CASSQVPGQGDEQYF.